This T cell receptor beta chain is drawn from a study of beta chain features in type 1 diabetes. The overall study: All samples yielded some 110 million examined sorted cells. Study-level findings and limits: In cDNA sequencing, cells with high TCR expression could be over-represented. All four CD4+ subsets of Type 1 diabetes patients contained TCRB CDR3s that were moderately but significantly shorter. Type 1 diabetes patients had fewer VDJ junction insertions and more deletions.

The CDR3 runs to 12 residues. CDR1 is MNHNY, CDR2 SVGAGI, per germline (reference sequence). This clone was seen more than once but under ten times. Its antigen is still unknown. The junction and the germline gene differ at one end; a read error may be behind it. Expressed TCRB transcripts got sequenced, as all isolated RNA was reverse transcribed. Profiling relied on immunoSEQ multiplex PCR, and the TCRdb table lists in-frame clones only, not all of them. The table shows some 150,000 clones, with 8.5% to 10% occurring only once. This clonotype originated in a woman aged 25 to 39 with type 1 diabetes. This sequence joins TRBV6-6 and TRBJ2-7; maybe TRBD1 (6 bases). What was sequenced was central memory CD4+ T cells from blood. The CDR3 DNA reads as TGTGCCAGCAGTCAGGGGACACCCGTCATAAGCTTC. It is translated as CASSQGTPVISF.